In its sample, the clone carrying this TCR beta chain was seen many times. Its specificity is not known. The sample holds other DNA sequences that translate to the same CDR3. Per germline, CDR1 SGHTA and CDR2 FQGNSA. V gave up 4 bases and J gave up 3 bases; unmatched junction bases: 4. The CDR3 has 14 amino acids. TCRdb keeps only in-frame clones here, not all; method: immunoSEQ multiplex PCR. This table holds some 300,000 clones, less than 85% found once. This specimen belongs to a study of shared clonotypes between healthy human individuals. Study-level findings and limits: Measured sharing among donors was expected to vary with sequencing depth.

The chain couples TRBV7-2 to TRBJ2-3; TRBD1 aligns across 7 bases. The sequenced material came from memory CD4+ T cells sorted from blood. Subset here: CD45RA-negative fraction. The TCR was taken from a man younger than 45 in good health. This chain's CDR3 is CASSSTGLTDTQYF. The CDR3 region has the DNA TGTGCCAGCAGCTCGACAGGGTTAACAGATACGCAGTATTTT.